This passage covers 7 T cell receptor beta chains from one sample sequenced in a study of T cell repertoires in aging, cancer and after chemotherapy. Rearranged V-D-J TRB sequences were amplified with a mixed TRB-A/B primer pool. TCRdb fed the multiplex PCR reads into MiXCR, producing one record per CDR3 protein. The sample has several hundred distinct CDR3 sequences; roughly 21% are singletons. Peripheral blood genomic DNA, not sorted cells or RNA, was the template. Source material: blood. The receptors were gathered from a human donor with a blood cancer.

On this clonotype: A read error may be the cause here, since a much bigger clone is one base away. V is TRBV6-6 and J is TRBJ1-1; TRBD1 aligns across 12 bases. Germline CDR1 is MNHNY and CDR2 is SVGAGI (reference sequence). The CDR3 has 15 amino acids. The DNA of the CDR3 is TGTGCCAGCAGTCCCGGGGGGACAGGGGGCACTGTAGCTTTCTTT. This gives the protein CASSPGGTGGTVAFF.

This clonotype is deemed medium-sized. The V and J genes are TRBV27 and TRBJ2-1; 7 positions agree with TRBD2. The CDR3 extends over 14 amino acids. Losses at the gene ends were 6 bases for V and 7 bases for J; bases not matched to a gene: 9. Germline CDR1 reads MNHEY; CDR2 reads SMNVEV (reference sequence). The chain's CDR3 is CASRFIWGGNEQFF. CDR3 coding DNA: TGTGCCAGCAGGTTCATTTGGGGGGGAAATGAGCAGTTCTTC.

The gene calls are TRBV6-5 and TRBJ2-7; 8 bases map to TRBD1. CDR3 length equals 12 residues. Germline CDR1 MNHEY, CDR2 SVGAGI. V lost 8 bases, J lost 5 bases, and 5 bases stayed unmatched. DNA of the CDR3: TGTGCCAGCGGGGGGACAGGTGACGAGCAGTACTTC. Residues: CASGGTGDEQYF.

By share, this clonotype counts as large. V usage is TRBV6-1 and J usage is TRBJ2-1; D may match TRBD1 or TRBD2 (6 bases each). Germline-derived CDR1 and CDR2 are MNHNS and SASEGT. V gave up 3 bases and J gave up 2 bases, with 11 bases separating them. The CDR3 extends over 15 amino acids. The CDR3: CASSDGGRAYNEQFF. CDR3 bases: TGTGCCAGCAGTGATGGGGGGCGGGCCTACAATGAGCAGTTCTTC.

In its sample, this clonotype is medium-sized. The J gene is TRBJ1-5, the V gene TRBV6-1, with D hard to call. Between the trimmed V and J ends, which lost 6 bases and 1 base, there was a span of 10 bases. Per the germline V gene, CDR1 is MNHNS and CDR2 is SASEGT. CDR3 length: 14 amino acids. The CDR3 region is CASSPYGSNQPQHF. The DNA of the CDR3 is TGTGCCAGCAGCCCCTATGGGAGCAATCAGCCCCAGCATTTT.

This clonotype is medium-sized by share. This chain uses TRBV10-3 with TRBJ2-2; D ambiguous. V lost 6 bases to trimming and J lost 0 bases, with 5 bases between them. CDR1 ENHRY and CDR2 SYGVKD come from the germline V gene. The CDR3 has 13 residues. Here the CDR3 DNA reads TGTGCCATCAGCCCAACGAACACCGGGGAGCTGTTTTTT. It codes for CAISPTNTGELFF.

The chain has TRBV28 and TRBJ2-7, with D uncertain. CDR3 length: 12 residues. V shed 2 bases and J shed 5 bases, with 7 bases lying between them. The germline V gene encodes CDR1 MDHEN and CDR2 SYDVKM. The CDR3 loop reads CASSLASDEQYF. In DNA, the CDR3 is TGTGCCAGCAGTTTAGCGAGTGACGAGCAGTACTTC.